Below, 27 T cell receptor beta chains from the same sample are listed, as sequenced in a study of immune evolution from preneoplasia to lung adenocarcinoma. Assay: immunoSEQ multiplex PCR; the TCRdb copy retains only in-frame clones and omits some. The data show roughly 9,000 clones, 65% to 90% seen once. The specimen sequenced was FFPE minimally invasive lung adenocarcinoma tissue. The receptors originated from a donor of 70 years or more with lung adenocarcinoma.

This chain uses TRBV5-1 with TRBJ1-4; no definite D call. Germline-derived CDR1 and CDR2 are SGHRS and YFSETQ. CDR3 size: 14 residues. Trimming took 4 bases from V and 0 from J, leaving 7 bases between them. The CDR3 DNA reads TGCGCCAGCAGCCAACAAGCAACTAATGAAAAACTGTTTTTT. Translation: CASSQQATNEKLFF.

V usage is TRBV14 and J usage is TRBJ2-7, with TRBD2 as a possible D gene (6 bases). With 5 bases removed from V and 4 bases from J, the gap between germline ends came to 15 bases. CDR1 is SGHDN and CDR2 is FVKESK in the germline V gene. CDR3 size: 14 residues. CDR3 DNA: TGTGCCAGCAGCAAGGGACTGTCGCGATACGAGCAGTACTTC. This sequence encodes CASSKGLSRYEQYF.

The chain joins TRBV28 to TRBJ1-5; D is uncertain. CDR1 is MDHEN and CDR2 is SYDVKM in the germline V gene. The CDR3 is 13 residues long. V lost 4 bases to trimming and J lost 9 bases, with 13 bases between them. CDR3 sequence: CASSYEAIGPQHF. CDR3 nucleotides: TGTGCCAGCAGTTACGAGGCGATAGGGCCCCAGCATTTT.

The V call is TRBV6-4, the J call TRBJ1-4; 10 bases map to TRBD1. The junction had 4 bases not matched to a gene; V was cut back by 4 bases and J by 8 bases. The CDR3 is 14 residues long. Germline CDR1 reads MRHNA; CDR2 reads SNTAGT. The CDR3 region is CASSVGTGVEKLFF. The CDR3 DNA is TGTGCCAGCAGTGTCGGGACAGGGGTGGAAAAACTGTTTTTT.

This rearrangement joins TRBV18 to TRBJ2-3; 7 bases line up with TRBD2. CDR3 length equals 16 residues. V was clipped by 2 bases and J by 0 bases; unmatched bases: 5. CDR1 and CDR2 (germline): KGHSH, LQKENI. CDR3 in amino acids: CASSPFAGASTDTQYF. CDR3 sequence (DNA): TGTGCCAGCTCACCATTTGCGGGAGCCAGCACAGATACGCAGTATTTT.

The chain couples TRBV11-2 to TRBJ2-1; 10 positions match TRBD2. Germline V gene lookup returns CDR1 SGHAT and CDR2 FQNNGV. V lost 9 bases to trimming and J lost 8 bases; unmatched junction nucleotides: 7. The CDR3 has 13 residues. The CDR3 sequence: CASLAGVEYEQFF. DNA for the CDR3: TGTGCCAGTCTAGCGGGAGTGGAGTATGAGCAGTTCTTC. The entire variable domain, with the rest obtained from reference TRBV11-2 and TRBJ2-1, is as follows: EAGVAQSPRYKIIEKRQSVAFWCNPISGHATLYWYQQILGQGPKLLIQFQNNGVVDDSQLPKDRFSAERLKGVDSTLKIQPAKLEDSAVYLCASLAGVEYEQFFGPGTRLTVL.

V gene TRBV5-1 combines with J gene TRBJ2-3; D might be TRBD1 or TRBD2, each matching 5 bases. CDR1 is SGHRS, CDR2 YFSETQ, per germline. V was cut by 0 bases and J by 8 bases, with 13 bases left in between. This CDR3 contains 14 residues. The CDR3 reads CASSLDIGAGTQYF. The CDR3 bases are TGCGCCAGCAGCTTGGATATCGGGGCGGGTACGCAGTATTTT.

The chain joins TRBV5-1 to TRBJ2-7, with D hard to call. Germline CDR1 is SGHRS and CDR2 is YFSETQ. There are 11 residues in the CDR3. Trimming removed 7 bases at V and 3 bases at J, with 8 bases between. CDR3 DNA: TGCGCCAGCGGTAATGGCTACGAGCAGTACTTC. This encodes CASGNGYEQYF.

The rearrangement links TRBV5-5 to TRBJ2-2; 9 nucleotides align to TRBD1. CDR3 length: 15 amino acids. The junction had 3 bases not matched to a gene; V was cut back by 4 bases and J by 2 bases. Germline V gene data show CDR1 as SGHKS and CDR2 as YYEKEE (reference sequence). The CDR3 nucleotides are TGTGCCAGCAGCCTGGACAGGGGCAACACCGGGGAGCTGTTTTTT. This codes for CASSLDRGNTGELFF.

This clone was picked up one time. The J gene is TRBJ2-3, the V gene TRBV5-1, with D hard to call. This CDR3 contains 15 residues. In germline, CDR1 is SGHRS, CDR2 YFSETQ. Trimming took off 0 bases at V and 0 bases at J, with 8 bases between the two ends. CDR3 amino acids: CASSLDRASTDTQYF. The CDR3 nucleotides read TGCGCCAGCAGCTTGGATAGAGCTAGCACAGATACGCAGTATTTT.

CDR3 amino acids: CASSRGTGGVKETQYF. DNA for the CDR3: TGTGCCAGCAGCCGAGGGACAGGGGGCGTCAAGGAGACCCAGTACTTC. The chain has TRBV4-2 and TRBJ2-5, with TRBD1 matching over 12 bases. This CDR3 is 16 amino acids long. J lost 5 bases, V lost 4 bases, and 8 bases had no gene match. In germline, CDR1 is LGHNA, CDR2 YNFKEQ.

The chain links TRBV7-9 to TRBJ2-7, with 7 bases matching TRBD2. The CDR3 is made up of 11 amino acids. Germline V gives CDR1 SEHNR, CDR2 FQNEAQ (reference sequence). Germline trimming cut 7 bases from V and 5 bases from J; bases unmatched to any gene: 2. The CDR3 nucleotides are TGTGCCAGCACTGGGGGGGACGAGCAGTACTTC. It translates to CASTGGDEQYF.

The chain carries TRBV7-9 and TRBJ2-3; maybe TRBD2 (6 bases). Trimming took off 5 bases at V and 0 bases at J, with 9 bases between the two ends. The germline V gene encodes CDR1 SEHNR and CDR2 FQNEAQ (reference sequence). The CDR3 totals 14 residues. The CDR3 coding sequence is TGTGCCAGCAGCAATAGCGGTAGCACAGATACGCAGTATTTT. Amino acid sequence: CASSNSGSTDTQYF.

The V and J genes are TRBV6-1 and TRBJ2-6, with a possible D match to TRBD1 (5 bases). Germline V gene data show CDR1 as MNHNS and CDR2 as SASEGT. This CDR3 region has 13 residues. Between the trimmed V and J ends, which lost 6 bases and 2 bases, there was a span of 5 bases. Here the CDR3 reads CASSRAGANVLTF. The CDR3 DNA sequence: TGTGCCAGCAGCAGGGCTGGGGCCAACGTCCTGACTTTC.

This chain links TRBV7-3 with TRBJ2-2; D remains ambiguous. CDR1 is SGHTA and CDR2 is FQGTGA in the germline V gene. This CDR3 comprises 15 residues. The ends were cut back, 2 bases at V and 5 bases at J, with 12 bases in the middle. CDR3 sequence reads: CASSLGQLQTGELFF. In nucleotides, the CDR3 is TGTGCCAGCAGCTTAGGGCAGCTTCAAACCGGGGAGCTGTTTTTT. Full variable domain (remainder filled in from reference TRBV7-3 and TRBJ2-2): GAGVSQTPSNKVTEKGKYVELRCDPISGHTALYWYRQSLGQGPEFLIYFQGTGAADDSGLPNDRFFAVRPEGSVSTLKIQRTERGDSAVYLCASSLGQLQTGELFFGEGSRLTVL.

The chain employs TRBV6-1 and TRBJ2-5; 9 bases fit TRBD1. CDR1 is MNHNS, CDR2 SASEGT, per germline. This CDR3 has 16 amino acids. The V segment lost 0 bases and the J segment 4 bases; nucleotides outside the gene matches: 6. CDR3 in DNA: TGTGCCAGCAGTGAAGCGCTTGGGACAGGGTCAGAGACCCAGTACTTC. Protein product: CASSEALGTGSETQYF.

The genes are TRBV29-1 and TRBJ2-5; D ambiguous. This CDR3 contains 12 residues. Trimming removed 6 bases at V and 5 bases at J, with 13 bases between. Germline V gives CDR1 SQVTM, CDR2 ANQGSEA. The CDR3 region is CSVRRVGETQYF. For the CDR3, the DNA is TGCAGCGTAAGACGGGTGGGGGAGACCCAGTACTTC.

This rearrangement joins TRBV10-3 to TRBJ2-2; TRBD1 is a possible D gene (5 bases). The CDR3 has 13 amino acids. V dropped 6 bases and J dropped 8 bases, with 13 bases sitting between them. Germline-derived CDR1 and CDR2 are ENHRY and SYGVKD. CDR3 sequence reads: CAISQGGGGELFF. In DNA form, the CDR3 reads TGTGCCATCAGCCAGGGTGGTGGAGGGGAGCTGTTTTTT.

The rearrangement links TRBV28 to TRBJ2-1; TRBD1 matches at 7 bases. Germline-derived CDR1 and CDR2 are MDHEN and SYDVKM. V trimming: 6 bases; J trimming: 7 bases; junction bases outside the gene matches: 12. The CDR3 length is 15 residues. The CDR3 region is CASSKYRQGSNEQFF. In DNA form, the CDR3 reads TGTGCCAGCAGCAAATATCGACAGGGTAGTAATGAGCAGTTCTTC. Based on the CDR3 plus reference TRBV28 and TRBJ2-1, the full variable domain is DVKVTQSSRYLVKRTGEKVFLECVQDMDHENMFWYRQDPGLGLRLIYFSYDVKMKEKGDIPEGYSVSREKKERFSLILESASTNQTSMYLCASSKYRQGSNEQFFGPGTRLTVL.

The chain has TRBV10-3 and TRBJ1-2, with D perhaps matching TRBD1 (5 bases). The CDR3 covers 14 residues. In germline, CDR1 is ENHRY, CDR2 SYGVKD. The V end was cut by 10 bases, the J end by 2 bases, with 17 bases between. In DNA form, the CDR3 reads TGTGCCACCGCGCTGGGGGGGGACAACTATGGCTACACCTTC. Protein product: CATALGGDNYGYTF.

This clone has a handful of counts. This chain connects TRBV29-1 to TRBJ1-2, with D uncertain. The CDR3 spans 12 residues. Trimming left V 2 bases short and J 0 bases short, with 4 bases between. Germline CDR1 is SQVTM and CDR2 is ANQGSEA. CDR3 coding DNA: TGCAGCGTTGAATCTGCTAACTATGGCTACACCTTC. Protein: CSVESANYGYTF.

The J gene is TRBJ1-2, the V gene TRBV29-1, with D possibly being TRBD1 (6 bases). Germline CDR1 reads SQVTM; CDR2 reads ANQGSEA. CDR3 length equals 12 residues. Trimming pared 5 bases from V and 8 bases from J, leaving 15 bases between. The CDR3 DNA sequence: TGCAGCGTTAGAGGGACATCTGTGGGCTACACCTTC. Its protein is CSVRGTSVGYTF.

The CDR3 DNA follows: TGTGCCTGGAGTGTAGTGGAGAACTCTGGAAACACCATATATTTT. This gives the protein CAWSVVENSGNTIYF. V and J are TRBV30 and TRBJ1-3; no clear D gene. The V gene lost 0 bases and the J gene lost 0 bases, with 9 bases spanning the gap. The CDR3 is 15 amino acids. Germline V CDR1 and CDR2: GTSNPN, SVGIG (reference sequence).

This sequence joins TRBV4-1 and TRBJ2-7, with 10 bases matching TRBD1. The CDR3 is 17 amino acids. The V and J ends lost 0 bases and 2 bases, in that order; junction bases with no gene match: 7. Germline CDR1 MGHRA, CDR2 YSYEKL. The CDR3 is CASSQESWDRGTYEQYF. CDR3 coding DNA: TGCGCCAGCAGCCAAGAGAGCTGGGACAGGGGAACCTACGAGCAGTACTTC.

V gene TRBV9 combines with J gene TRBJ1-1; D is unresolved. Looked up from germline, CDR1 is SGDLS and CDR2 is YYNGEE. The CDR3 is made up of 12 amino acids. Trimming took 5 bases from V and 2 from J, leaving 7 bases between them. CDR3 sequence (DNA): TGTGCCAGCAGACCAGTTAACACTGAAGCTTTCTTT. It encodes CASRPVNTEAFF. Full variable domain (remainder filled in from reference TRBV9 and TRBJ1-1): DSGVTQTPKHLITATGQRVTLRCSPRSGDLSVYWYQQSLDQGLQFLIQYYNGEERAKGNILERFSAQQFPDLHSELNLSSLELGDSALYFCASRPVNTEAFFGQGTRLTVV.

The CDR3: CASSEVQGAGYEQYF. The CDR3 coding sequence is TGTGCCAGCAGTGAGGTGCAGGGGGCAGGGTACGAGCAGTACTTC. The chain employs TRBV2 and TRBJ2-7; 8 nucleotides agree with TRBD1. V lost 3 bases, J lost 4 bases, and 8 bases stayed unmatched. Per germline, CDR1 SNHLY and CDR2 FYNNEI. The CDR3 extends over 15 amino acids.

This clone was counted a single time. This chain links TRBV7-2 with TRBJ2-4; 9 nucleotides align to TRBD2. CDR3 length: 16 amino acids. V lost 1 base to trimming and J lost 10 bases; unmatched junction nucleotides: 11. CDR1 and CDR2 (germline): SGHTA, FQGNSA. CDR3 coding DNA: TGTGCCAGCAGCTTAGGTCTGCGGGAGGGGGTTGGGATTCAGTACTTC. Translation gives CASSLGLREGVGIQYF.